Sequencing of this TCR beta chain was carried out in a study of response to subunit inactivated influenza vaccine. General study points: Authors suggested each seasonal influenza vaccination recruits few new T cells.

Germline assignment: CDR1 LGHDT and CDR2 YNNKEL (reference sequence). The length of the CDR3 is 15 residues. With V trimmed by 6 bases and J by 2 bases, 4 bases remained unmatched. MiXCR, run by TCRdb on the RT-PCR reads, gives a single entry per CDR3 protein. This table holds hundreds of thousands of distinct CDR3 sequences, less than 15% found once. A remark on this clonotype: Antigen specificity is unknown.

The clonotype was recovered from a man between 45 and 60 years old who received an inactivated influenza vaccine. The source was PBMCs from blood, collected 14 to 15 days before vaccination. This chain connects TRBV3-1 to TRBJ2-7, with 13 bases fitting TRBD2. CDR3 DNA sequence: TGTGCCAGCAGTGAGGGACTAGCGGGACCCTACGAGCAGTACTTC. This codes for CASSEGLAGPYEQYF.